The 24 T cell receptor beta chains presented below share a single source sample, sequenced in a study of T cells in tumors after PD-1 blockade. TCRdb's copy holds only in-frame clones and misses some; the assay was immunoSEQ multiplex PCR. The sample contains more than 40,000 clones, around four fifths of which appear only once. This specimen consisted of PBMCs, obtained before anti-PD-1 therapy. These receptors originate from a human donor with advanced basal cell or squamous cell carcinoma (not recorded which).

The chain carries TRBV6-1 and TRBJ1-1, with D maybe TRBD1 (6 bases). Deletions cut 1 base from V and 9 bases from J, with 18 bases between. Germline lookup yields CDR1 MNHNS and CDR2 SASEGT. This CDR3 has 15 amino acids. Here the CDR3 reads CASSEGSGAWEQAFF. The CDR3 DNA sequence: TGTGCCAGCAGTGAAGGCTCAGGGGCCTGGGAACAAGCTTTCTTT.

This clone occurred once. V and J are TRBV28 and TRBJ1-3, with 9 bases identical to TRBD1. V dropped 1 base and J dropped 7; count of bases not matched to a gene: 17. Germline assignment: CDR1 MDHEN and CDR2 SYDVKM. The CDR3 length is 19 residues. CDR3 region: CASSLSGGQGMFRRNTIYF. Written as DNA, the CDR3 is TGTGCCAGCAGTTTATCGGGAGGACAGGGGATGTTTAGGAGGAACACCATATATTTT.

The chain carries TRBV19 and TRBJ1-2; D gene unclear. Trimming pared 3 bases from V and 2 bases from J, leaving 10 bases between. Germline V lookup: CDR1 LNHDA, CDR2 SQIVND (reference sequence). The CDR3 totals 14 residues. CDR3 sequence: CASSIADGNYGYTF. CDR3 coding DNA: TGTGCCAGTAGTATTGCCGACGGAAACTATGGCTACACCTTC.

Concerning this clone: Other DNA sequences in the sample encode the same CDR3. The chain carries TRBV6-1 and TRBJ2-1; D unclear. The V end was cut by 0 bases, the J end by 2 bases, with 8 bases between. The CDR3 runs to 15 residues. Germline CDR1 is MNHNS and CDR2 is SASEGT. CDR3 amino acids: CASSEASDTYNEQFF. The CDR3 DNA reads TGTGCCAGCAGTGAAGCCAGTGACACCTACAATGAGCAGTTCTTC.

The chain is built from TRBV7-8 and TRBJ2-1; D not resolved. The V gene's germline CDR1 is SGHVS and CDR2 FQNEAQ. Deletions cut 5 bases from V and 14 bases from J, with 13 bases between. The CDR3 is made up of 11 amino acids. This CDR3 is CASSLRSGKFF. The CDR3 coding sequence is TGTGCCAGCAGCCTTCGAAGTGGGAAGTTCTTC.

V and J are TRBV11-1 and TRBJ2-3; D is unresolved. Per the germline V gene, CDR1 is SGHAT and CDR2 is FQDESV (reference sequence). Trimming removed 5 bases at V and 3 bases at J, with 15 bases between. The CDR3 has 15 residues. CDR3 in amino acids: CASSPEGKRTDTQYF. The DNA of the CDR3 is TGTGCCAGCAGCCCCGAAGGGAAGCGAACAGATACGCAGTATTTT.

This clone appeared once. The chain recombines TRBV11-1 with TRBJ2-5; D is unresolved. CDR3 length: 12 residues. Trimming took 7 bases from V and 0 from J, leaving 6 bases between them. Per the germline V gene, CDR1 is SGHAT and CDR2 is FQDESV (reference sequence). CDR3 sequence reads: CASKGNQETQYF. For the CDR3, the DNA is TGTGCCAGCAAAGGGAACCAAGAGACCCAGTACTTC.

For this clone: Other DNA sequences in this specimen translate into the identical CDR3. This chain uses TRBV5-1 with TRBJ1-4; D is uncertain. From germline, CDR1 is SGHRS and CDR2 YFSETQ. Trimming removed 2 bases at V and 8 bases at J, with 10 bases between. This CDR3 spans 13 amino acids. The CDR3: CASSLRVGEKLFF. For the CDR3, the DNA is TGCGCCAGCAGCTTACGGGTGGGCGAAAAACTGTTTTTT.

The gene calls are TRBV5-1 and TRBJ1-1; no definite D call. Germline V gene data show CDR1 as SGHRS and CDR2 as YFSETQ. Between the trimmed V and J ends, which lost 1 base and 4 bases, there was a span of 8 bases. This CDR3 contains 13 residues. CDR3 residues: CASSLSSGTEAFF. CDR3 coding DNA: TGCGCCAGCAGCTTGTCCTCGGGCACTGAAGCTTTCTTT.

A word on this clone: The germline gene is not matched at one end of the junction; a read error may be the cause. The chain links TRBV20-1 to TRBJ2-3; 7 bases are shared with TRBD2. Germline loops: CDR1 DFQATT, CDR2 SNEGSKA (reference sequence). The CDR3 is made up of 15 amino acids. The CDR3, as DNA: TGCAGGGCTAGTGACGAGACTAGCTCCACAGATACGCAGTATTTT. This codes for CRASDETSSTDTQYF.

This sequence joins TRBV6-5 and TRBJ2-7; D remains ambiguous. The V and J ends lost 1 base and 0 bases respectively, with 7 bases between them. The germline gives CDR1 MNHEY, CDR2 SVGAGI. The CDR3 runs to 14 residues. In DNA, the CDR3 is TGTGCCAGCAGTTACTTAGAGAGCTCCTACGAGCAGTACTTC. Amino acid sequence: CASSYLESSYEQYF.

The chain joins TRBV19 to TRBJ2-1; D gene uncertain. The CDR3 spans 12 residues. Germline V lookup: CDR1 LNHDA, CDR2 SQIVND (reference sequence). Trimming stripped 6 bases from V and 7 bases from J, with 10 bases between. The CDR3 loop is CASRARVNEQFF. The CDR3 DNA reads as TGTGCCAGTAGGGCACGGGTAAATGAGCAGTTCTTC.

The chain joins TRBV5-1 to TRBJ2-1, with D possibly TRBD2 on 6 matching bases. CDR1 is SGHRS, CDR2 YFSETQ, per germline. Trimming stripped 4 bases from V and 1 base from J, with 12 bases between. CDR3 size: 15 residues. In DNA, the CDR3 is TGCGCCAGCAGCGGGGGGACGCAATCCTACAATGAGCAGTTCTTC. As protein: CASSGGTQSYNEQFF.

CDR3 bases: TGTGCTAGTGGTTTGGCCACCCTAGGGGGGGGGTATCAGCCCCAGCATTTT. This encodes CASGLATLGGGYQPQHF. This chain connects TRBV12-5 to TRBJ1-5; TRBD1 might be the D (6 bases). The germline V gene encodes CDR1 LGHNT and CDR2 FRNRAP. Trimming removed 1 base from V and 5 bases from J, with 18 bases in between. The CDR3 runs to 17 residues.

A few counts support this clone. The chain employs TRBV13 and TRBJ1-2; a possible D gene is TRBD1 (6 bases). CDR1 and CDR2 (germline): PRHDT, FYEKMQ (reference sequence). This CDR3 is 14 amino acids long. V lost 5 bases, J lost 0 bases, and 10 bases lay in between. CDR3 in DNA: TGTGCCAGCAGCCGAGGGGGGGCTAACTATGGCTACACCTTC. Translated, it gives CASSRGGANYGYTF.

The gene calls are TRBV6-5 and TRBJ1-2, with a possible D match to TRBD1 (6 bases). The V end lost 4 bases, the J end lost 8 bases, and 14 bases lay between the germline ends. Germline-derived CDR1 and CDR2 are MNHEY and SVGAGI. There are 13 residues in the CDR3. Here the CDR3 DNA reads TGTGCCAGCAGTTCGGACAGCGCGAAGGGCTACACCTTC. This gives the protein CASSSDSAKGYTF.

The genes are TRBV7-8 and TRBJ1-5, with D perhaps matching TRBD1 (5 bases). V was pared by 2 bases and J by 5 bases, with 10 bases between. The CDR3 is 14 residues long. CDR1 is SGHVS, CDR2 FQNEAQ, per germline. CDR3 bases: TGTGCCAGCAGCTTATCAGGGTTCCATCAGCCCCAGCATTTT. Translation gives CASSLSGFHQPQHF.

CDR3 sequence: CASSSHGRGSSYNEQFF. CDR3 sequence (DNA): TGTGCCAGCAGCTCCCACGGTAGGGGGAGCTCCTACAATGAGCAGTTCTTC. The chain uses TRBV28 and TRBJ2-1; D possibly corresponds to TRBD1 (6 bases). V dropped 6 bases and J dropped 0 bases, with 18 bases sitting between them. Per the germline V gene, CDR1 is MDHEN and CDR2 is SYDVKM. The CDR3 has 17 residues.

The chain carries TRBV6-5 and TRBJ1-2; tentatively, D is TRBD1 (6 bases). The CDR3 runs to 15 residues. The germline V and J ends were trimmed by 6 bases and 5 bases, with 19 bases remaining between them. Germline V gives CDR1 MNHEY, CDR2 SVGAGI. The CDR3 reads CASRDDQGRVYGYTF. The CDR3 coding sequence is TGTGCCAGCAGAGATGACCAGGGGCGTGTTTATGGCTACACCTTC.

This clone was seen a single time. The V gene is TRBV12-5, the J gene TRBJ2-7; D may be TRBD1 (5 bases). V was trimmed by 6 bases and J by 3 bases, leaving 12 bases between them. Germline assignment: CDR1 LGHNT and CDR2 FRNRAP. This CDR3 contains 13 residues. The CDR3 DNA reads as TGTGCTAGTGGCCCCGGCGACAGCTACGAGCAGTACTTC. This translates into CASGPGDSYEQYF.

The chain uses TRBV9 and TRBJ2-1, with TRBD2 matching 7 bases. The V gene's germline CDR1 is SGDLS and CDR2 YYNGEE. This CDR3 contains 15 residues. Trimming cost V 0 bases and J 9 bases; bases outside gene matches: 9. In nucleotides, the CDR3 is TGTGCCAGCAGCGTAGTGGGCGGGAGCAGGACTGAGCAGTTCTTC. Amino acid sequence: CASSVVGGSRTEQFF. The whole variable domain, remainder taken from reference TRBV9 and TRBJ2-1, is DSGVTQTPKHLITATGQRVTLRCSPRSGDLSVYWYQQSLDQGLQFLIQYYNGEERAKGNILERFSAQQFPDLHSELNLSSLELGDSALYFCASSVVGGSRTEQFFGPGTRLTVL.

The V gene is TRBV7-2, the J gene TRBJ2-3; possibly TRBD1 for D (6 bases). CDR1 is SGHTA, CDR2 FQGNSA, per germline. The CDR3 has 17 amino acids. V shed 2 bases and J shed 1 base, with 16 bases lying between them. This CDR3 reads CASSLLTSRGGTDTQYF. Here the CDR3 DNA reads TGTGCCAGCAGCTTACTTACCTCCAGGGGAGGCACAGATACGCAGTATTTT.

The chain couples TRBV10-3 to TRBJ1-2; no clear D gene. Germline assignment: CDR1 ENHRY and CDR2 SYGVKD. With 4 bases removed from V and 3 bases from J, the gap between germline ends came to 12 bases. The CDR3 is made up of 14 amino acids. This CDR3 is CAISVGSLDYGYTF. The CDR3 DNA reads as TGTGCCATCAGTGTGGGGTCCTTGGACTATGGCTACACCTTC.

The chain uses TRBV19 and TRBJ1-5; 10 nucleotides align to TRBD1. CDR1 LNHDA and CDR2 SQIVND come from the germline V gene (reference sequence). The V and J ends lost 6 bases and 2 bases, in that order; junction bases with no gene match: 10. The CDR3 contains 17 residues. CDR3 nucleotide sequence: TGTGCCAGTAGCCGACAGGGGGCTAATCTGGGCAATCAGCCCCAGCATTTT. It translates to CASSRQGANLGNQPQHF.